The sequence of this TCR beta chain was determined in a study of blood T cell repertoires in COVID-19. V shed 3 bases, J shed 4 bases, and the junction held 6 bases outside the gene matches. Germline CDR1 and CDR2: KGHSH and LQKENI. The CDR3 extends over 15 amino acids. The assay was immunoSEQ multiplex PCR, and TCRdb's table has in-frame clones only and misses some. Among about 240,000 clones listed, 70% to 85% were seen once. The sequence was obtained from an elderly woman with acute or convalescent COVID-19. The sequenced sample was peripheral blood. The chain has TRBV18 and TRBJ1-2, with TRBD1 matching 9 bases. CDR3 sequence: CASSPQQGAGYGYTF. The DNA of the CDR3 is TGTGCCAGCTCACCCCAACAGGGGGCTGGCTATGGCTACACCTTC. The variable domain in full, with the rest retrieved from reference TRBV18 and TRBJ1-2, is NAGVMQNPRHLVRRRGQEARLRCSPMKGHSHVYWYRQLPEEGLKFMVYLQKENIIDESGMPKERFSAEFPKEGPSILRIQQVVRGDSAAYFCASSPQQGAGYGYTFGSGTRLTVV.